This T cell receptor (beta chain) emerged from a study of T cell responses to AZD1222 COVID-19 vaccine. Points from the study as a whole: Just a handful of AZD1222 recipients were seropositive at baseline. The repertoires were collected only after the peak T cell response.

For this clone: Its antigen is unidentified.

The table came from immunoSEQ multiplex PCR; TCRdb's copy has only in-frame clones and leaves some out. Of roughly 150,000 clones listed, roughly 92% are singletons. The receptor was isolated from an adult in good health. The sample consisted of peripheral blood, taken on day 0 of AZD1222 vaccination.

DNA for the CDR3: TGTGCCAGCAGCGACAGGGTTGGTCAGCCCCAGCATTTT. Its translation: CASSDRVGQPQHF. V usage is TRBV6-5 and J usage is TRBJ1-5; 7 bases map to TRBD1. Trimming at V came to 6 bases and at J to 6 bases, leaving 5 bases not matched to a gene. Per germline, CDR1 MNHEY and CDR2 SVGAGI. The CDR3 sequence is 13 residues long.